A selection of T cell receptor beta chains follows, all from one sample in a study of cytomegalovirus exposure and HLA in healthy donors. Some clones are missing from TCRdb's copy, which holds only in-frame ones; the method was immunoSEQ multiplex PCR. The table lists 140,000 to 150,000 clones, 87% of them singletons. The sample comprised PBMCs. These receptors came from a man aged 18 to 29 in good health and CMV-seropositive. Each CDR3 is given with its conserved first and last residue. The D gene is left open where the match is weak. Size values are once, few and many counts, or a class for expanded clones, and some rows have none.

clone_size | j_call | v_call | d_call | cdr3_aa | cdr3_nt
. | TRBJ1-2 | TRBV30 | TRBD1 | CAWGTGLYGYTF | TGTGCCTGGGGGACAGGCCTCTATGGCTACACCTTC
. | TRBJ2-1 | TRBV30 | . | CAGGGSSNEQFF | TGTGCCGGGGGCGGGAGCTCCAATGAGCAGTTCTTC
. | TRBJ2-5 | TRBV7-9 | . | CASSSVETQYF | TGTGCCAGCAGCTCCGTAGAGACCCAGTACTTC
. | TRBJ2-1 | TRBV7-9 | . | CASSPSRQLYNEQFF | TGTGCCAGCAGCCCCTCCCGACAATTATACAATGAGCAGTTCTTC
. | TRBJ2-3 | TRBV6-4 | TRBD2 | CASSDYVPGLAGAPSTDTQYF | TGTGCCAGCAGTGACTACGTGCCGGGACTAGCGGGGGCTCCTAGCACAGATACGCAGTATTTT
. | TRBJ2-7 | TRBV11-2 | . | CASSSQTYEQYF | TGTGCCAGCAGCTCACAAACCTACGAGCAGTACTTC
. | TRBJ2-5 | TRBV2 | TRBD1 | CASSSIRDRQETQYF | TGTGCCAGCAGCTCGATCCGGGACAGACAAGAGACCCAGTACTTC
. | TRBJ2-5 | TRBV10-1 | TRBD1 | CASSRDRDETQYF | TGCGCCAGCAGCCGAGACAGGGACGAGACCCAGTACTTC
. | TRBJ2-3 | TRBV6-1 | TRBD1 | CASSESRGRTDTQYF | TGTGCCAGCAGTGAATCAAGGGGGCGCACAGATACGCAGTATTTT
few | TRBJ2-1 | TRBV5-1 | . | CASAFGETHNEQFF | TGCGCCAGTGCTTTCGGGGAGACACACAATGAGCAGTTCTTC
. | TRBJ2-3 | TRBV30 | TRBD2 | CAWSVPWERGGSTDTQYF | TGTGCCTGGAGTGTACCCTGGGAGCGGGGGGGTAGCACAGATACGCAGTATTTT
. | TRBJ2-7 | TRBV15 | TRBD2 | CATSRTLTSGAYEQYF | TGTGCCACCAGCAGAACTCTTACTAGCGGGGCCTACGAGCAGTACTTC
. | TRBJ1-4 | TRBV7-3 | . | CASSHRTNEKLFF | TGTGCCAGCAGCCACAGGACTAATGAAAAACTGTTTTTT
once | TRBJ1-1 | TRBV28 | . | CASSLEVPTEAFF | TGTGCCAGCAGTTTAGAGGTTCCTACTGAAGCTTTCTTT
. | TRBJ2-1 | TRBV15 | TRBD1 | CATSSRGNEQFF | TGTGCCACCAGCAGCAGGGGGAATGAGCAGTTCTTC
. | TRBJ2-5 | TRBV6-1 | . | CATTPAGETQYF | TGTGCCACCACTCCAGCAGGGGAGACCCAGTACTTC
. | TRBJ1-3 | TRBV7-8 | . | CASSPDSSGNTIYF | TGTGCCAGCAGCCCGGACAGCTCTGGAAACACCATATATTTT
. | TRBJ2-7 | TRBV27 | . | CASAGRLSEQYF | TGTGCCAGCGCAGGGAGGCTTTCCGAGCAGTACTTC
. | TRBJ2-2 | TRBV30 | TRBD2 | CAWRVARETVGELFF | TGTGCCTGGAGGGTGGCGCGGGAGACGGTCGGGGAGCTGTTTTTT
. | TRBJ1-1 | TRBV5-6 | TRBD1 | CASSLRDRGGTEAFF | TGTGCCAGCAGCCTCCGGGACAGGGGCGGCACTGAAGCTTTCTTT
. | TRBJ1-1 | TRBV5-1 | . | CASSLARAKNTEAFF | TGCGCCAGCAGCTTGGCGAGAGCGAAGAACACTGAAGCTTTCTTT
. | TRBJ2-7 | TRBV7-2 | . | CASSSRAGPDEQYF | TGTGCCAGCAGCTCCCGGGCGGGACCGGACGAGCAGTACTTC
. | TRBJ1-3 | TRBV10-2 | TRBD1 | CASSGRGLKLTYF | TGCGCCAGCAGTGGCAGGGGGCTAAAGCTAACGTATTTT
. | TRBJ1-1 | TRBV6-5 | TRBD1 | CASSTGVTTPAFF | TGTGCCAGCAGTACAGGGGTAACAACCCCAGCTTTCTTT
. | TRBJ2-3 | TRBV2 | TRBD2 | CASRRLAGITDTQYF | TGTGCCAGCCGCCGACTAGCGGGGATAACAGATACGCAGTATTTT
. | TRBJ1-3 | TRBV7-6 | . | CASSQTYFRGPSSGNTIYF | TGTGCCAGCAGCCAAACCTATTTTCGGGGTCCAAGCTCTGGAAACACCATATATTTT
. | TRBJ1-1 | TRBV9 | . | CASSPMYGSMNTEAFF | TGTGCCAGCAGCCCCATGTACGGGTCCATGAACACTGAAGCTTTCTTT
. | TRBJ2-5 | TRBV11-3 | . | CASSLEGGDETQYF | TGTGCCAGCAGCTTAGAAGGGGGAGATGAGACCCAGTACTTC
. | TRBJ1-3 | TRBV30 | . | CAWNSGLSDLNTIYF | TGTGCCTGGAACTCCGGCCTATCAGACTTGAACACCATATATTTT
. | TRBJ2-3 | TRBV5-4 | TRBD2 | CASPRSGGIGDTQYF | TGTGCCAGCCCGAGGTCGGGGGGGATAGGAGATACGCAGTATTTT